This TCR beta chain was documented in a study of CD8 T cells in ankylosing spondylitis (dated by TCRdb to about 2017). General notes on the study: To find TCR variants linked to disease, the study profiled T cell receptor beta repertoires in ankylosing spondylitis patients and healthy donors. Peripheral blood was sampled, and synovial fluid was also collected from ankylosing spondylitis patients. The full study cohort comprised 25 ankylosing spondylitis patients and 85 to 120 healthy donors. Study-wide findings and limitations: Some motif variants had previously been reported in the synovial fluid and blood of reactive arthritis patients, which suggests shared mechanisms of disease initiation. A TCR beta motif of several highly homologous amino acid variants appeared characteristic of blood from ankylosing spondylitis patients. The disease-linked clones were reported to be significantly enriched in matched synovial fluid samples from ankylosing spondylitis patients. In peripheral blood, the disease-linked clones were found at relatively low frequencies and had a CD8+ phenotype.

The sequencer listed for this sample is Illumina HiSeq 2500. TCR beta libraries were prepared by quantitative 5'-RACE with molecular barcodes. The original methods were these. Disease-linked TCR variants were identified with a new computational method built on a probabilistic model of VDJ rearrangement. Through fastp at Q25 and MiXCR, TCRdb rebuilt clones from the public reads, retaining in-frame beta chains. Rows with one shared CDR3 protein collapse into an entry with the most common genes and DNA. The V and J calls shown here were made by TCRdb, not taken from the authors' results. The sample records about 100,000 distinct CDR3 sequences, about 8% of which are singletons. The ten top clones hold around a tenth of the sample. This clonotype has more than one count but fewer than ten. Its antigen is currently not known. One base away there is no much larger clone; base qualities are not given. The germline V gene encodes CDR1 ENHRY and CDR2 SYGVKD. Trimming leaves V shorter by 7 bases and J shorter by 2 bases, with the junction holding 10 bases beyond the gene matches. The CDR3 sequence holds 15 residues, the cysteine and phenylalanine included. Just CDR3 DNA is preserved here, 45 bases in frame from base 1.

This clonotype was obtained from a male donor with ankylosing spondylitis or in good health (not recorded which). The chain is encoded by TRBV10-3 joined to TRBJ2-7, with TRBD2 matching 8 junction bases. Sequencing was done on a sample of blood, either unsorted or a sorted T cell fraction (not recorded which). At the DNA level, the sequence is TGTGCCATCACCCCGGGGGGGGCCCAGACCTACGAGCAGTACTTC. Translated, it gives CAITPGGAQTYEQYF.